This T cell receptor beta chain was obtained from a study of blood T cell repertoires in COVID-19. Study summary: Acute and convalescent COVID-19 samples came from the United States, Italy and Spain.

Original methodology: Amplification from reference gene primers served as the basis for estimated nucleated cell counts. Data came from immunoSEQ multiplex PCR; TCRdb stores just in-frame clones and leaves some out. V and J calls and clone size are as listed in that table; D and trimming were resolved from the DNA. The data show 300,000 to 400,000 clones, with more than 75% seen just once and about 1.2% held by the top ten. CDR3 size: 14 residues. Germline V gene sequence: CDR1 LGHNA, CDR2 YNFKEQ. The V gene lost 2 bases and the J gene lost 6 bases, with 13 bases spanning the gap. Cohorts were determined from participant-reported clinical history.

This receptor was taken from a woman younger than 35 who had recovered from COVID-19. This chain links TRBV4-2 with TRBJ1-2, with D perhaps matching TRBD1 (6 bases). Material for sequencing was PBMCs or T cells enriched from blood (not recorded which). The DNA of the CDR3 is TGTGCCAGCAGCCAAACAGGGCCCAGGGATGGCTACACCTTC. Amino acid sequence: CASSQTGPRDGYTF.